This TCR beta chain was sequenced during a study of blood T cells in healthy people across ages. A J-beta primer mix and a sample-barcoded 5' primer were used in a second PCR of roughly 6 to 11 cycles. MiXCR, applied by TCRdb to the 5' RACE reads, yields one record per CDR3 protein. The sample includes 800,000 to 1,300,000 distinct CDR3 sequences, 25% of them seen just once. Trimming cost V 0 bases and J 3 bases; bases outside gene matches: 0. The CDR3 is made up of 13 amino acids. Germline V gene lookup returns CDR1 DFQATT and CDR2 SNEGSKA (reference sequence). In its sample, this clonotype was seen a few times. These data are also associated with another study on T cells of mothers and their children.

The V and J genes are TRBV20-1 and TRBJ2-7; TRBD2 matches at 9 bases. The TCR sequence derives from a girl aged 2-10 years in good health. The sequencing sample was made of blood. The CDR3 spells CSARDSGSYEQYF. The CDR3 DNA is TGCAGTGCTAGAGATAGCGGGAGCTACGAGCAGTACTTC.